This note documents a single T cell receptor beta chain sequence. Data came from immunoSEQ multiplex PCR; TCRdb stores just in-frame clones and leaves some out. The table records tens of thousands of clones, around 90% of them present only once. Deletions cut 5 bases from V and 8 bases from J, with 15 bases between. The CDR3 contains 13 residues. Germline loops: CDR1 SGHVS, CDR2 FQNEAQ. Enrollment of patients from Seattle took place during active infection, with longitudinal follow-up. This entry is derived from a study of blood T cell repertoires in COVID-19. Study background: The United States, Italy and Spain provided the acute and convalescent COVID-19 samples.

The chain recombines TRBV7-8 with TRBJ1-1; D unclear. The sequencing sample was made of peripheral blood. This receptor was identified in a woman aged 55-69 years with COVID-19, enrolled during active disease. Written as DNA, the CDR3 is TGTGCCAGCAGCCCCCCAGGAGGGATGGAAGCTTTCTTT. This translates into CASSPPGGMEAFF. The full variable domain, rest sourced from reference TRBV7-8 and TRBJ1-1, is GAGVSQSPRYKVAKRGQDVALRCDPISGHVSLFWYQQALGQGPEFLTYFQNEAQLDKSGLPSDRFFAERPEGSVSTLKIQRTQQEDSAVYLCASSPPGGMEAFFGQGTRLTVV.